This note documents a single TCR beta chain sequence. It has no known antigen specificity. Within one base of it there is no much larger clone, and no base qualities were kept. This record belongs to a study of T cell repertoires in cytomegalovirus infection (dated by TCRdb to between 2017 and 2020). General notes on the study: Donor HLA type was relevant to the analysis, as public TCR beta signatures indicated carriage of CMV infection together with the matching HLA type. Study-level results and caveats: Cumulative frequency of public TCR beta family members discriminated carriers of CMV infection plus the relevant HLA type in this cohort and an independent 352-donor cohort. In the ex vivo response, HLA-C-restricted CMV-specific TCR beta clonotypes were dominant, and in two of eight donors the single most frequent clonotype came from this HLA-C-restricted group.

The germline V gene specifies SGHRS as CDR1 and YFSETQ as CDR2. V lost 5 bases and J lost 9 bases, and the count of bases not matched to a germline gene is 11. The CDR3 covers 16 residues, taking in both the cysteine and the phenylalanine. The only DNA kept is the CDR3, 48 bases in frame from the first base. Sequencing used an Illumina HiSeq 1500. TCRdb trimmed the raw reads at Q25, called clones with MiXCR and kept productive beta chains. Under each unique CDR3 protein, matching rows form one entry showing the most common genes and DNA. A total of approximately 500,000 distinct CDR3 sequences appear in this sample, 15% to 20% of them only once. Roughly a quarter of the sample is held by the ten biggest clonotypes.

The chain joins TRBV5-1 to TRBJ2-5; TRBD2 aligns with 15 central bases. The sequencing sample was made of CD8+ T cells from PBMCs. The receptor comes from a human donor in good health (CMV status not recorded). Some clones in this sample may be carry-over from other donors' samples. The CDR3 protein: CASRDPGLAGGESQYF. The nucleotide sequence is TGCGCCAGCAGAGATCCTGGACTAGCGGGAGGGGAGTCCCAGTACTTC.